This entry is about one TCR beta chain. Its target is unknown. This entry comes from a study of T cells expressing NK-cell markers. Study results and limitations: Once again these clonotypes came out on top in the CD3+CD56-NKG2C+ fraction of a few donors.

As the method of synthesis, 5'RACE template switching with UMIs yielded TCR beta cDNA. TCRdb re-called the 5' RACE reads; one entry per CDR3 protein, DNA not given. The specimen's table records hundreds of thousands of distinct CDR3 sequences. Material for sequencing was blood T cells: a sorted CD56 or NKG2C T cell subset, CD4+ or CD8+ T cells, or bulk PBMC T cells (not recorded which). The source is a man aged 18-75 years in good health.

Here the CDR3 reads CSARIGTDNTPQHF. The V and J genes are TRBV20-1 and TRBJ1-5; TCRdb's D call of TRBD1 is untestable without DNA. This CDR3 spans 14 amino acids. Per the germline V gene, CDR1 is DFQATT and CDR2 is SNEGSKA (reference sequence).